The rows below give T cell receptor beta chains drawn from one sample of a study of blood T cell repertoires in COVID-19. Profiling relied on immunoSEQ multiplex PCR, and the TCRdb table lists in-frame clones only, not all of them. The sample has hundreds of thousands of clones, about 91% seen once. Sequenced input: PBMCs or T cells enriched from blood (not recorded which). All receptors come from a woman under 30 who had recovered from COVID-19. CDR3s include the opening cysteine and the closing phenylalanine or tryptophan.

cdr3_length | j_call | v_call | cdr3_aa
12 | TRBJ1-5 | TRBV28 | CASLTGNQPQHF
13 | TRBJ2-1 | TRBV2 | CASSEIGGAEQFF
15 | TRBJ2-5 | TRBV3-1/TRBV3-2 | CASSQPKQGQETQYF
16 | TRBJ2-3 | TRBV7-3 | CASSQNPGQLTDTQYF
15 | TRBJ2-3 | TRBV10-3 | CAIRGDRGSEDTQYF
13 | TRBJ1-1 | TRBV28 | CASSLFGQPGAFF
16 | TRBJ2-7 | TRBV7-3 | CASSLGGQGYGYEQYF
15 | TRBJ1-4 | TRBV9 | CASSVASGWREKLFF
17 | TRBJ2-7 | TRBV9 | CASSVALRGRADDEQYF
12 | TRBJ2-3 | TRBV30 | CAWTASTDTQYF
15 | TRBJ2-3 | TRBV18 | CASSPTRGTSYTQYF
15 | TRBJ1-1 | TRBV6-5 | CASRLQGAGNTEAFF
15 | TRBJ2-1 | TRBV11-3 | CASSSRGGLVGEQFF
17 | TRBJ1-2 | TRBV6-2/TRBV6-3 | CASSLGELTERRIRYTF
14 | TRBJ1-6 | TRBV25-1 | CASSWTGSNSPLHF
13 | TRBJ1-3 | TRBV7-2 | CASSLASGNTIYF
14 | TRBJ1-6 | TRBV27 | CASSWTGGNSPLHF
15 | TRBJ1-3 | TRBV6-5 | CASSSLGVSGNTIYF
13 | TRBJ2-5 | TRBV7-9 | CASKRGGQETQYF
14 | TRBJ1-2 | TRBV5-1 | CASSDPGDSYGYTF
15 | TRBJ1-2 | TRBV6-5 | CASSYSTARDYGYTF
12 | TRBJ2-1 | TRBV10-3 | CAISESIARQFF
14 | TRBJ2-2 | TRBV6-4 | CASSERPNTGELFF
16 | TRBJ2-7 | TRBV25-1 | CASRTSAAGRSYEQYF
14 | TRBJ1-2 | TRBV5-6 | CASSKGQANYGYTF
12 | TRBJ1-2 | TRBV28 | CASRTANYGYTF
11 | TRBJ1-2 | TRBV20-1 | CSAPQGYGYTF
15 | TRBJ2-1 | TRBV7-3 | CASSPFGGRYNEQFF
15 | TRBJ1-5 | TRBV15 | CATSRDKTEGQPQHF
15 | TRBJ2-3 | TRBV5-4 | CASSTGDRLADTQYF
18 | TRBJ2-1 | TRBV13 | CASSLVPLGARGNSEQFF
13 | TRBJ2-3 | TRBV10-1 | CATFSGSGDTQYF
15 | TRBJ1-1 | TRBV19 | CASSPQQGRSTEAFF
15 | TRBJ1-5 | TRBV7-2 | CVSSFGQGSNQPQHF
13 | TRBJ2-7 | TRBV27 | CASRGFDSYEQYF
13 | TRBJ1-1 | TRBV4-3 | CASSPQGGTEAFF
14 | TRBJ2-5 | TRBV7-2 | CASRRGGNQETQYF
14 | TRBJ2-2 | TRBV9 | CASSPRGGHGELFF
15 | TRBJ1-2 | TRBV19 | CASSVQGATYYGYTF
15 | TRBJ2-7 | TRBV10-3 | CAIRGGTSPTYEQYF
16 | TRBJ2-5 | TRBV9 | CASSVGTGLRQETQYF
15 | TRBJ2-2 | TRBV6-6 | CASSYQAGGLGELFF